The clone carrying this TCR beta chain was counted between two and nine times. The data are from a study of tumor-infiltrating lymphocytes in oesophageal squamous cell carcinoma. TCRdb fed the PCR reads into MiXCR, producing one record per CDR3 protein. The data show 15,000 or so distinct CDR3 sequences, with over 50% seen just once and around two fifths held by the top ten. The sample taken for sequencing was esophageal tumor tissue. The clonotype comes from a female donor with esophageal squamous cell carcinoma.

CDR3 DNA sequence: TGTGCCAGCAGCTCTGCCTACGAGCAGTACTTC. This gives the protein CASSSAYEQYF. The chain employs TRBV7-2 and TRBJ2-5; no reliable D call. The DNA end lines up better with TRBJ2-7; the J call may be wrong. The CDR3 length is 11 residues. Looked up from germline, CDR1 is SGHTA and CDR2 is FQGNSA.